This is a list of T cell receptor beta chains from one sample in a study of patients and donors after allogeneic stem cell transplantation. TCRdb processed the RT-PCR reads anew with MiXCR; each CDR3 protein has one entry. In the table there are about 89,000 distinct CDR3 sequences, around 46% of which are singletons. The sequenced material came from blood, either unsorted or a sorted T cell fraction (not recorded which). Receptor source: a human donor who was either an allogeneic HSCT recipient or a stem cell or donor lymphocyte infusion donor (not recorded which). It is not recorded whose cells these are; they may come from a transplant donor. The conserved cysteine and the conserved F or W are not part of the CDR3 here.

>TRBV6-5
ASSPGLRSPLH
>TRBV7-2
ASSLVASSRAGTEAF
>TRBV27
ASSFHRTYGYT
>TRBV12-3/TRBV12-4
ASSLRTGWNTEAF
>TRBV10-3
AISPKQGDQPQH
>TRBV4-1
ASSQDRSPGTEAF
>TRBV6-5
ASDYGYT
>TRBV10-3
AISQGYTEAF
>TRBV4-1
ASSQDRGRTEAF
>TRBV7-2
ASSLVSEGNTEAF